The 11 T cell receptor beta chains below all came from one sample that was sequenced in a study of cytomegalovirus exposure and HLA in healthy donors. 13 Jbeta primers and 60 Vbeta primers were used for the PCR. Method: immunoSEQ multiplex PCR; TCRdb's copy keeps in-frame clones and lacks some. The sample yields roughly 150,000 clones, roughly 79% seen once. Sequenced material: PBMCs. The source is a man aged 30 to 45 in good health and CMV-seronegative.

V usage is TRBV2 and J usage is TRBJ2-6; D gene ambiguous. Germline CDR1 and CDR2: SNHLY and FYNNEI. Trimming stripped 6 bases from V and 4 bases from J, with 10 bases between. CDR3 length equals 14 residues. The CDR3 reads CASSPGSGANVLTF. The CDR3 nucleotides are TGTGCCAGCAGCCCAGGATCAGGGGCCAACGTCCTGACTTTC.

This sequence joins TRBV19 and TRBJ2-1, with TRBD2 identical over 7 bases. The CDR3 runs 16 residues. V was pared by 6 bases and J by 0 bases, with 8 bases of the junction left unmatched. Per the germline V gene, CDR1 is LNHDA and CDR2 is SQIVND (reference sequence). CDR3: CASSAPAGPSYNEQFF. CDR3 nucleotides: TGTGCCAGTAGCGCTCCAGCGGGACCCTCCTACAATGAGCAGTTCTTC. The full variable domain, in which reference TRBV19 and TRBJ2-1 provide the parts outside the CDR3, is DGGITQSPKYLFRKEGQNVTLSCEQNLNHDAMYWYRQDPGQGLRLIYYSQIVNDFQKGDIAEGYSVSREKKESFPLTVTSAQKNPTAFYLCASSAPAGPSYNEQFFGPGTRLTVL.

J is TRBJ1-1 and V is TRBV5-4; 7 nucleotides match TRBD1. The CDR3 sequence is 14 residues long. Trimming removed 2 bases from V and 5 bases from J; junction bases left unmatched: 6. Germline V gene sequence: CDR1 SGHNT, CDR2 YYREEE (reference sequence). DNA for the CDR3: TGTGCCAGCAGCTTTCAGGGGGTTTATACTGAAGCTTTCTTT. It is translated as CASSFQGVYTEAFF.

This clone turned up a few times. The chain links TRBV6-5 to TRBJ1-6; D gene unclear. The germline V and J ends were trimmed by 1 base and 6 bases, with 7 bases remaining between them. This CDR3 is 14 amino acids long. Looked up from germline, CDR1 is MNHEY and CDR2 is SVGAGI. In nucleotides, the CDR3 is TGTGCCAGCAGTTACTGGGTAGCTAATTCACCCCTCCACTTT. It yields the protein CASSYWVANSPLHF.

Only a few counts were recorded for this clone. This sequence joins TRBV5-1 and TRBJ1-1; 8 bases align to TRBD1. V gave up 0 bases and J gave up 5 bases; unmatched junction bases: 3. The length of the CDR3 is 14 residues. CDR1 is SGHRS and CDR2 is YFSETQ in the germline V gene. The CDR3 region is CASSLGQGRTEAFF. CDR3 in DNA: TGCGCCAGCAGCTTGGGACAGGGGAGGACTGAAGCTTTCTTT.

The chain recombines TRBV4-3 with TRBJ1-5, with 7 bases identical to TRBD1. J was trimmed by 2 bases and V by 0 bases; bases with no gene match: 4. The CDR3 extends over 16 amino acids. Per germline, CDR1 LGHNA and CDR2 YSLEER. This chain's CDR3 is CASSQEVGTGNQPQHF. As DNA, the CDR3 is TGCGCCAGCAGCCAAGAGGTTGGGACAGGCAATCAGCCCCAGCATTTT.

The rearrangement links TRBV25-1 to TRBJ1-1; TRBD1 matches at 8 bases. The CDR3 covers 17 residues. After removal of 6 bases from V and 6 bases from J, the junction contained 18 bases not matched to a gene. Germline CDR1 reads MGHDK; CDR2 reads SYGVNS. The CDR3 DNA follows: TGTGCCAGCAGACCTAACTCAGGGGGCACCCTCCCCGCTGAAGCTTTCTTT. The encoded protein is CASRPNSGGTLPAEAFF.

The rearrangement links TRBV10-3 to TRBJ2-7, with 10 nucleotides matching TRBD1. This CDR3 is 15 amino acids long. The germline gives CDR1 ENHRY, CDR2 SYGVKD. Trimming cost V 0 bases and J 7 bases; bases outside gene matches: 6. This CDR3 is CAISESRTGGSEQYF. The CDR3 nucleotides are TGTGCCATCAGTGAGTCGAGGACAGGGGGATCTGAGCAGTACTTC.

The V call is TRBV9, the J call TRBJ1-2; 9 nucleotides match TRBD1. Germline loops: CDR1 SGDLS, CDR2 YYNGEE. The CDR3 consists of 15 residues. J was trimmed by 2 bases and V by 0 bases; bases with no gene match: 2. The chain's CDR3 is CASSVEGQGNYGYTF. CDR3 bases: TGTGCCAGCAGCGTAGAGGGACAGGGCAACTATGGCTACACCTTC.

V gene TRBV5-4 combines with J gene TRBJ1-2; maybe TRBD1 (5 bases). In germline, CDR1 is SGHNT, CDR2 YYREEE (reference sequence). V dropped 4 bases and J dropped 8 bases, with 24 bases sitting between them. The CDR3 covers 16 residues. The CDR3 DNA follows: TGTGCCAGCAGCCCATCCTACAGGACGTATGGGAGGGGCTACACCTTC. Protein product: CASSPSYRTYGRGYTF.

The chain employs TRBV7-9 and TRBJ2-2, with 7 bases matching TRBD1. The junction had 4 bases not matched to a gene; V was cut back by 4 bases and J by 2 bases. CDR1 and CDR2 (germline): SEHNR, FQNEAQ (reference sequence). This CDR3 region has 15 residues. DNA of the CDR3: TGTGCCAGCAGCTCTGGGACAGCTAACACCGGGGAGCTGTTTTTT. Protein: CASSSGTANTGELFF.